This TCR beta chain was captured in a study of blood T cell repertoires in COVID-19. Study at large: PBMCs, B-cell-depleted T cells, or T cells were the source of the cDNA or gDNA that made up the material.

How the authors handled the data: Using reference gene primer amplification, nucleated cell counts were estimated. TCRdb keeps only in-frame clones here, not all; method: immunoSEQ multiplex PCR. The D gene and trimming were derived from the DNA, and the V and J assignments and clone size from that table. The profile shows around 270,000 clones, around 89% of them singletons. Comment on this clone: Other DNA sequences of this sample code for an identical CDR3.

The sample consisted of peripheral blood. The clonotype comes from a man between 40 and 49 years old with acute or convalescent COVID-19.

The CDR3 region is CATSGGGSTDTQYF. DNA for the CDR3: TGTGCCACCAGTGGTGGGGGGAGCACAGATACGCAGTATTTT. The rearrangement joins TRBV24-1 to TRBJ2-3, with a tentative D call TRBD2 (6 bases). This CDR3 spans 14 amino acids. Per the germline V gene, CDR1 is KGHDR and CDR2 is SFDVKD. The V end was cut by 5 bases, the J end by 0 bases, with 8 bases between.